These T cell receptor beta chains were read from a single sample in a study of shared clonotypes between healthy human individuals. Sequenced by immunoSEQ multiplex PCR; TCRdb stores in-frame clones only, minus some. The sample has millions of clones, about 92% seen once; the top ten hold about 0.37%. Material: naive CD4+ T cells from PBMCs. The receptors originated from a man younger than 30 in good health. Some clones in this sample may be carry-over from other donors' samples. CDR3s include the opening cysteine and the closing phenylalanine or tryptophan. D genes are given only for firm matches. A row's size may be missing; if present it is once, few, many or a size class.

V	size	J	D	DNA	CDR3
TRBV30	.	TRBJ2-6	.	TGTGCCTGGAGTGACCTCGGGGCCAACGTCCTGACTTTC	CAWSDLGANVLTF
TRBV28	.	TRBJ2-1	TRBD1	TGTGCCAGCAAGGGACAGGGGCAGTCCTACAATGAGCAGTTCTTC	CASKGQGQSYNEQFF
TRBV7-3	.	TRBJ2-3	TRBD1	TGTGCCAGCAGCCTAGGCGGGACAGGGTTTGCAGATACGCAGTATTTT	CASSLGGTGFADTQYF
TRBV27	.	TRBJ2-1	TRBD2	TGTGCCAGCAGAAATATGGATAGCGGGAGGGCCGGCAATGAGCAGTTCTTC	CASRNMDSGRAGNEQFF
TRBV28	.	TRBJ2-7	.	TGTGCCAGCAGGGTCGGGGGCGCCTACGAGCAGTACTTC	CASRVGGAYEQYF
TRBV7-8	.	TRBJ1-5	.	TGTGCCAGCAGCTCCAGGGGAGGCAATCAGCCCCAGCATTTT	CASSSRGGNQPQHF
TRBV7-2	.	TRBJ2-5	TRBD1	TGTGCCAGCAGCCTAACTCGGCAACAGGGGAGAGAGACCCAGTACTTC	CASSLTRQQGRETQYF
TRBV2	.	TRBJ2-4	TRBD2	TGTGCCAGCAGTGATCGGGGGACTAGCGCGAACATTCAGTACTTC	CASSDRGTSANIQYF
TRBV29-1	.	TRBJ2-1	.	TGCAGCGTTGAAGAATTTACCAGCAGGTCCTACAATGAGCAGTTCTTC	CSVEEFTSRSYNEQFF
TRBV7-8	.	TRBJ1-1	.	TGTGCCAGCAGCTTAGCCCAGGGTTGGAACACTGAAGCTTTCTTT	CASSLAQGWNTEAFF
TRBV7-3	.	TRBJ2-7	.	TGTGCCAGCAGCTTGTTCAGGGGGGCCTACGAGCAGTACTTC	CASSLFRGAYEQYF
TRBV27	once	TRBJ2-5	.	TGTGCCAGCGGGAGGGGGGGAAAGACCCAGTACTTC	CASGRGGKTQYF
TRBV2	.	TRBJ2-6	TRBD1	TGTGCCAGCGCGAACCAGGGGGCGAGTGGGGCCAACGTCCTGACTTTC	CASANQGASGANVLTF
TRBV2	.	TRBJ1-4	.	TGTGCCAGCAGTGAGGAGGGCCAGGGGAAAAAACTGTTTTTT	CASSEEGQGKKLFF
TRBV6-1	once	TRBJ1-5	.	TGTGCCAGCAGTGAAATGTCGGCACTCTATAGCAATCAGCCCCAGCATTTT	CASSEMSALYSNQPQHF
TRBV21-1	.	TRBJ2-7	.	TGTGCCAGCAGCAAACCCGTGGGGGGAGCAGGCAACGAGCAGTACTTC	CASSKPVGGAGNEQYF
TRBV29-1	.	TRBJ1-2	.	TGCAGCGTTGTGACCAGTAGCTATGGCTACACCTTC	CSVVTSSYGYTF
TRBV11-3	.	TRBJ2-2	.	TGTGCCAGCAGCCCGACGCTGTTCGGGGCTAAGAACACCGGGGAGCTGTTTTTT	CASSPTLFGAKNTGELFF
TRBV7-9	.	TRBJ2-7	.	TGTGCCAGCAGCTTAGTCGGGTCATCCTACGAGCAGTACTTC	CASSLVGSSYEQYF
TRBV6-1	few	TRBJ1-2	.	TGTGCCAGCAGCGTTCACCGCCTTGATGGCTACACCTTC	CASSVHRLDGYTF
TRBV6-1	.	TRBJ2-5	TRBD1	TGTGCCAGCACCAGGACAGGGGGAGTGGGGACCCAGTACTTC	CASTRTGGVGTQYF
TRBV5-5	.	TRBJ2-7	.	TGTGCCAGCAGCTGGGACAGCGGGACCTCGGAATACGAGCAGTACTTC	CASSWDSGTSEYEQYF
TRBV6-5	.	TRBJ1-1	TRBD1	TGTGCCAGCAGGGGGGACAGCAGCAGGACTGAAGCTTTCTTT	CASRGDSSRTEAFF
TRBV7-8	.	TRBJ1-2	.	TGTGCCAGCAGCTTACAAAACTATGGCTACACCTTC	CASSLQNYGYTF
TRBV25-1	.	TRBJ1-1	.	TGTGCCAGCAGTGAGAGGCGGGTCACTGAAGCTTTCTTT	CASSERRVTEAFF
TRBV19	.	TRBJ2-1	TRBD2	TGTGCCAGTAGTGGAGTTAGCGGGAGAATGAACAATGAGCAGTTCTTC	CASSGVSGRMNNEQFF
TRBV18	.	TRBJ2-2	.	TGTGCCAGCTCACAACAGGGAACCGGGACCGGGGAGCTGTTTTTT	CASSQQGTGTGELFF
TRBV5-5	.	TRBJ2-2	.	TGTGCCAGCAGCTCGCCTACTGGCACGAACACCGGGGAGCTGTTTTTT	CASSSPTGTNTGELFF